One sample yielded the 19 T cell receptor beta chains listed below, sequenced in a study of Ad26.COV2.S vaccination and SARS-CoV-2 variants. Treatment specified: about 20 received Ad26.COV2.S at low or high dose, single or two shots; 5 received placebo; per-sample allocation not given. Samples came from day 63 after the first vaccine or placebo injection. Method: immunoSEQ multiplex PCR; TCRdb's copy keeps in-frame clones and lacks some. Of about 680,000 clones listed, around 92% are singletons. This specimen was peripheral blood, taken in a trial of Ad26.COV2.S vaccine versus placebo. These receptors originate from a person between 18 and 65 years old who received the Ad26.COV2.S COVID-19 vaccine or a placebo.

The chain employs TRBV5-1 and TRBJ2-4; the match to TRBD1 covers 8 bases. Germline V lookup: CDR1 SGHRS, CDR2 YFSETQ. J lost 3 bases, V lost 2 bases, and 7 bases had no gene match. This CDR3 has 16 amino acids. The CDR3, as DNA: TGCGCCAGCAGCTTCGGAGGACAGGGTGGCAAAAACATTCAGTACTTC. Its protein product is CASSFGGQGGKNIQYF.

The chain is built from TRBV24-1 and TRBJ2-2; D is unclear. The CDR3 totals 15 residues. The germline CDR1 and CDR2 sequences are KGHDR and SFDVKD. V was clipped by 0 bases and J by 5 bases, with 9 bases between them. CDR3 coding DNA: TGTGCCACCAGTGATTTGTGGCCCGGGACCGGGGAGCTGTTTTTT. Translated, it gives CATSDLWPGTGELFF.

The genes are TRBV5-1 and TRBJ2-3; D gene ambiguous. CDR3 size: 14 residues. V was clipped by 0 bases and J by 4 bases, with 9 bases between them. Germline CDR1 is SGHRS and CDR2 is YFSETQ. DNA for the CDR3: TGCGCCAGCAGCTTGGACTACCATGCAGATACGCAGTATTTT. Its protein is CASSLDYHADTQYF. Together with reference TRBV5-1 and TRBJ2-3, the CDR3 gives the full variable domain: KAGVTQTPRYLIKTRGQQVTLSCSPISGHRSVSWYQQTPGQGLQFLFEYFSETQRNKGNFPGRFSGRQFSNSRSEMNVSTLELGDSALYLCASSLDYHADTQYFGPGTRLTVL.

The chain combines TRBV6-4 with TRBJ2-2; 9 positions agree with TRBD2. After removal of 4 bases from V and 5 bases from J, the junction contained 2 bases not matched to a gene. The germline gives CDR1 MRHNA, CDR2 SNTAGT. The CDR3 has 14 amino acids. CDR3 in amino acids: CASSVSGGTGELFF. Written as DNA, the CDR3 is TGTGCCAGCAGTGTTAGCGGGGGTACCGGGGAGCTGTTTTTT.

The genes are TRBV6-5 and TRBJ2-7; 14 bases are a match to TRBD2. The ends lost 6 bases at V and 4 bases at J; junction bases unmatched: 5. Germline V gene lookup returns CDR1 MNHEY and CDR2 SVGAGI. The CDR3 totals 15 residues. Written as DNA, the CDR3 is TGTGCCAGCAGCCAGGGACTAGCGGGAGAATACGAGCAGTACTTC. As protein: CASSQGLAGEYEQYF.

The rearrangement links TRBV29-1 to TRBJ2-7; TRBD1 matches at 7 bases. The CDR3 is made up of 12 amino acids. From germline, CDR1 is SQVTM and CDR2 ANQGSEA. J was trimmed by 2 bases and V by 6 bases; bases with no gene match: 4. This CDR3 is CSVRQGPYEQYF. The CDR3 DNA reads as TGCAGCGTGAGACAGGGCCCCTACGAGCAGTACTTC.

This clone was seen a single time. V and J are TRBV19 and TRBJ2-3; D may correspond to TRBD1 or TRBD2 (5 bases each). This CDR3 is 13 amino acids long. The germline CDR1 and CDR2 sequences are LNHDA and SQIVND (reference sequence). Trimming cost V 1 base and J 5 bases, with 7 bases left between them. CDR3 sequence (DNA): TGTGCCAGTAGTATAGTGAGGGGAGATACGCAGTATTTT. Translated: CASSIVRGDTQYF.

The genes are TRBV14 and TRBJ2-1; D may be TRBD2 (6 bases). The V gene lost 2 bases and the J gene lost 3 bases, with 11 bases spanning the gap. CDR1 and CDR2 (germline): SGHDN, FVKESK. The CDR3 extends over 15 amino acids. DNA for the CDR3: TGTGCCAGCAGCCAATTGGCTAGCGACTACAATGAGCAGTTCTTC. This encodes CASSQLASDYNEQFF.

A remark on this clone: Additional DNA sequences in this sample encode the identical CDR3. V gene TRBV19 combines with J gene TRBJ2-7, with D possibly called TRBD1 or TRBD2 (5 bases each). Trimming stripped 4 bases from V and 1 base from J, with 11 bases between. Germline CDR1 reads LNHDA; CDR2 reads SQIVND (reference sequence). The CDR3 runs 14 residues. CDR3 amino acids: CASSTGPSSYEQYF. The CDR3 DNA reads TGTGCCAGTAGTACGGGGCCTTCATCCTACGAGCAGTACTTC.

In DNA form, the CDR3 reads TGTGCCAGCAGTGAGGCCCGCGCAGGGACCACTGAAGCTTTCTTT. Translated: CASSEARAGTTEAFF. The gene calls are TRBV2 and TRBJ1-1; the D gene is possibly TRBD1 (5 bases). Deletions cut 3 bases from V and 4 bases from J, with 15 bases between. The CDR3 sequence is 15 residues long. The germline V gene encodes CDR1 SNHLY and CDR2 FYNNEI.

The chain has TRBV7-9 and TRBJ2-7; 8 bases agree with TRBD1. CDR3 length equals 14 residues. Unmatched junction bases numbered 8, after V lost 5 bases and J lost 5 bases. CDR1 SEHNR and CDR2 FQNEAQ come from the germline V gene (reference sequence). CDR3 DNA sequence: TGTGCCAGCAGCATAAGACAGGGGAGCGACGAGCAGTACTTC. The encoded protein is CASSIRQGSDEQYF. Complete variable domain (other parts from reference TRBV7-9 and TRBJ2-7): DTGVSQNPRHKITKRGQNVTFRCDPISEHNRLYWYRQTLGQGPEFLTYFQNEAQLEKSRLLSDRFSAERPKGSFSTLEIQRTEQGDSAMYLCASSIRQGSDEQYFGPGTRLTVT.

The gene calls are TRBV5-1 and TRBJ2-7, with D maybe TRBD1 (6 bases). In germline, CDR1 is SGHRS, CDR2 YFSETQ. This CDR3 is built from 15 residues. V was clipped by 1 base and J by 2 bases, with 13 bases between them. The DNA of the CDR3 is TGCGCCAGCAGCTTGCCCTCGGACAGCCCCTACGAGCAGTACTTC. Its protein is CASSLPSDSPYEQYF.

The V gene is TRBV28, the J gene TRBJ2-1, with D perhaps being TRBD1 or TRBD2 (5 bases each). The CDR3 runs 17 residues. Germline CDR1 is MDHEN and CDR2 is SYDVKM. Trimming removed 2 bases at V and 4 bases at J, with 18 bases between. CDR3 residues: CASSLGGARGQYNEQFF. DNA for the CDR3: TGTGCCAGCAGTTTAGGGGGTGCGCGAGGCCAGTACAATGAGCAGTTCTTC.

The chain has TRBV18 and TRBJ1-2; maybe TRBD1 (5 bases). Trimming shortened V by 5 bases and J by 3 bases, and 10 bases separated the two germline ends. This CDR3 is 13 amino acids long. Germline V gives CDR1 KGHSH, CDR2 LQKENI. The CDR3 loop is CASSEQEDYGYTF. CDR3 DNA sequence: TGTGCCAGCTCAGAACAGGAAGACTATGGCTACACCTTC.

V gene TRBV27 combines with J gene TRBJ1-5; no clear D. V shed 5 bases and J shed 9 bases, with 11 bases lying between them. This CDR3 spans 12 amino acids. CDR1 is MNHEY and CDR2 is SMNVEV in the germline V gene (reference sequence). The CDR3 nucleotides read TGTGCCAGCAGTCCCACAGAGGGGCCCCAGCATTTT. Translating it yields CASSPTEGPQHF.

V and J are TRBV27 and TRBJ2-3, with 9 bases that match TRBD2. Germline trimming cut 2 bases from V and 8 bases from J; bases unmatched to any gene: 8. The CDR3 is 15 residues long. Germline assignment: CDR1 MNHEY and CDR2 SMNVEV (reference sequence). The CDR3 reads CASSLKAGGPGTQYF. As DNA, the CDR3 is TGTGCCAGCAGTTTAAAGGCGGGGGGGCCCGGTACGCAGTATTTT.

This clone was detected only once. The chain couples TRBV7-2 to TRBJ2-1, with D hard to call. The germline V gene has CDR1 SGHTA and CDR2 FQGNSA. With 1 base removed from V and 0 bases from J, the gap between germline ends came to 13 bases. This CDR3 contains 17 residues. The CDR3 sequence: CASSLDLVSSSYNEQFF. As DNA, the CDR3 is TGTGCCAGCAGCTTAGATTTGGTCAGTAGCTCCTACAATGAGCAGTTCTTC.

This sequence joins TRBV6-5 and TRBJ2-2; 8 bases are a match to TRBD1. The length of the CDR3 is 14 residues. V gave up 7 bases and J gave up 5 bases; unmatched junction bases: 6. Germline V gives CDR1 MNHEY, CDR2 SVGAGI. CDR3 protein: CASNPGGSTGELFF. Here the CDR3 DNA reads TGTGCCAGCAACCCAGGGGGCTCAACCGGGGAGCTGTTTTTT.

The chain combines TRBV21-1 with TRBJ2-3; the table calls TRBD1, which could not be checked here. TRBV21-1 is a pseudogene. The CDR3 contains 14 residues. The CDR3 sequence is CASSKGCQGGTQYF. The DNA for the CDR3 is TGTGCCAGCAGCAAAGGTTGCCAGGGGGGTACGCAGTATTTT.